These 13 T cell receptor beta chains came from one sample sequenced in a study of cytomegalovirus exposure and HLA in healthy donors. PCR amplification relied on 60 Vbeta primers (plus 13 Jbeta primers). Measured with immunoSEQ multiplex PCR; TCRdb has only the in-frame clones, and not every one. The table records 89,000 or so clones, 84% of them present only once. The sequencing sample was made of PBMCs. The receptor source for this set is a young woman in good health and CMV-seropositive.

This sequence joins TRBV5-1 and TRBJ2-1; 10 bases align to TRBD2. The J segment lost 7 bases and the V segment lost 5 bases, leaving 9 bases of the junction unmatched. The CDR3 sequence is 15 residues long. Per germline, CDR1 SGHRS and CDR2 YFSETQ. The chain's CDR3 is CASRLAGVSSNEQFF. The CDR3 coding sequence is TGCGCCAGCAGGCTAGCGGGAGTGAGCAGTAATGAGCAGTTCTTC.

CDR3: CASTGGGIETQYF. The DNA of the CDR3 is TGTGCCAGCACGGGGGGCGGAATCGAGACCCAGTACTTC. The gene calls are TRBV7-9 and TRBJ2-5; D is possibly TRBD2 (7 bases). Trimming pared 7 bases from V and 5 bases from J, leaving 14 bases between. The CDR3 spans 13 residues. The germline CDR1 and CDR2 sequences are SEHNR and FQNEAQ (reference sequence).

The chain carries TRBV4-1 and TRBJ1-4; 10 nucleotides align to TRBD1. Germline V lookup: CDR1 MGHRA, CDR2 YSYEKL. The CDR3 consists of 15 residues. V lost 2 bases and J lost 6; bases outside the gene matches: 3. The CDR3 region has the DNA TGCGCCAGCAGCCAACACGGGACAGGGGATGAAAAACTGTTTTTT. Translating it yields CASSQHGTGDEKLFF.

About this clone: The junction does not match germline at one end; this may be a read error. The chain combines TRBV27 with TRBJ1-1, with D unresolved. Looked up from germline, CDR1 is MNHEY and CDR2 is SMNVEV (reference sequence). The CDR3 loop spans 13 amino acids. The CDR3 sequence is CAGSLNRNTEAFF. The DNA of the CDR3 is TGTGCCGGCAGCCTGAACAGGAACACTGAAGCTTTCTTT.

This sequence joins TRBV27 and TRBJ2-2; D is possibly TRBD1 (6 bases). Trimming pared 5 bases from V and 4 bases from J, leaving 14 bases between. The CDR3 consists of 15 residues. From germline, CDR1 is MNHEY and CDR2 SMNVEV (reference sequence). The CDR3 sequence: CASSTMDSGTGELFF. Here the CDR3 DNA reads TGTGCCAGCAGTACCATGGACAGCGGCACCGGGGAGCTGTTTTTT.

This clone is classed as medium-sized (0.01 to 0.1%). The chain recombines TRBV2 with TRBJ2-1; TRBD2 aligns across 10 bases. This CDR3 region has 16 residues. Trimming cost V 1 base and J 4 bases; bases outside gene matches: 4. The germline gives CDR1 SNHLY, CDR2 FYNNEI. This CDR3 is CASSEVVAGGYNEQFF. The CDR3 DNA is TGTGCCAGCAGTGAAGTGGTAGCGGGAGGATACAATGAGCAGTTCTTC.

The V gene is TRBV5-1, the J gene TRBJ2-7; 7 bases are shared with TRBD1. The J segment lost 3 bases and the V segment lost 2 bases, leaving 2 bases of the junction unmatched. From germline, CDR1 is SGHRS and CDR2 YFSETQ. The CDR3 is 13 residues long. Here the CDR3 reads CASSFGTDYEQYF. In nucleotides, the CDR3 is TGCGCCAGCAGCTTCGGGACAGACTACGAGCAGTACTTC.

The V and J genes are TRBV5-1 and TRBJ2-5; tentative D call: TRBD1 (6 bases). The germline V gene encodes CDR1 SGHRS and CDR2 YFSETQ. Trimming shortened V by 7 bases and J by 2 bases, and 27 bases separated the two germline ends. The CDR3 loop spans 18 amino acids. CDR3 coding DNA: TGCGCCAGCTCACGAACCGGGACATTCCTTTTGGGTCAAGAGACCCAGTACTTC. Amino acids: CASSRTGTFLLGQETQYF. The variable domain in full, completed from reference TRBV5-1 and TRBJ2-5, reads KAGVTQTPRYLIKTRGQQVTLSCSPISGHRSVSWYQQTPGQGLQFLFEYFSETQRNKGNFPGRFSGRQFSNSRSEMNVSTLELGDSALYLCASSRTGTFLLGQETQYFGPGTRLLVL.

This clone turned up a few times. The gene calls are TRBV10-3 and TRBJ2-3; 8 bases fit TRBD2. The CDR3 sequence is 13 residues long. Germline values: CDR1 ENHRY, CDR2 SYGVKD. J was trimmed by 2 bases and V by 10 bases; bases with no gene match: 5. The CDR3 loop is CATVAGFTDTQYF. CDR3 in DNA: TGTGCCACCGTAGCGGGGTTCACAGATACGCAGTATTTT.

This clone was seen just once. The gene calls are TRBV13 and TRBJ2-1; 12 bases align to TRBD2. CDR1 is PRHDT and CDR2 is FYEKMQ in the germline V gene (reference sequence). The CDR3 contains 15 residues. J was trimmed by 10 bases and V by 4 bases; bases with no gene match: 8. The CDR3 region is CASSWTSGILVEQFF. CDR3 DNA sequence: TGTGCCAGCAGCTGGACTAGCGGGATTTTGGTCGAGCAGTTCTTC.

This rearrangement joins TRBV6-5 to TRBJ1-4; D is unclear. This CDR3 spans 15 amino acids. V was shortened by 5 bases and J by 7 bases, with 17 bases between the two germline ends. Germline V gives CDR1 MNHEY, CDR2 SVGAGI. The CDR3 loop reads CASSLTGPNPEKLFF. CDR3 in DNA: TGTGCCAGCAGTCTCACCGGTCCTAATCCTGAAAAACTGTTTTTT.

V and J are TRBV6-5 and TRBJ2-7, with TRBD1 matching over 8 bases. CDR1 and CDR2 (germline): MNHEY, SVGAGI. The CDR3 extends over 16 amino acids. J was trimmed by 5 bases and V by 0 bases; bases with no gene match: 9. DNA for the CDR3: TGTGCCAGCAGTTACTCGGGACACAGGGGGGTCCACGAGCAGTACTTC. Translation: CASSYSGHRGVHEQYF.

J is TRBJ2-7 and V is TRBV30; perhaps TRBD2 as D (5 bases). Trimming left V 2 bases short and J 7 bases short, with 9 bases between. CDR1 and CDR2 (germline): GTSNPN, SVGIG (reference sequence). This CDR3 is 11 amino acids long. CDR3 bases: TGTGCCTGGAGTACCGGGGAGGAGCAGTACTTC. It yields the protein CAWSTGEEQYF. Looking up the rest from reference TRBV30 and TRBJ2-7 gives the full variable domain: SQTIHQWPATLVQPVGSPLSLECTVEGTSNPNLYWYRQAAGRGLQLLFYSVGIGQISSEVPQNLSASRPQDRQFILSSKKLLLSDSGFYLCAWSTGEEQYFGPGTRLTVT.